The clone carrying this T cell receptor (beta chain) was detected a few times. The antigen remains unidentified. This sample is part of a study of beta chain features in type 1 diabetes. Study context: When patients were set against healthy donors, age, gender and cell yields were similar.

One heparinised blood draw averaging about 120 mL was given by each donor. Isolation of CD4+ naive, central memory, regulatory and stem cell-like memory cells was achieved by sorting via CD45RO/CCR7/CD25/CD127/CD95/CD27. Whole-study findings and limits: Moderate but significant shortening of TCRB CDR3s was recorded in all four CD4+ subsets from Type 1 diabetes patients.

Trimming cost V 5 bases and J 8 bases; bases outside gene matches: 12. This CDR3 has 15 amino acids. Germline V gene sequence: CDR1 SGHTA, CDR2 FQGNSA. Reverse transcribing all isolated RNA meant expressed TCRB transcripts were sequenced. Clones were sequenced by immunoSEQ multiplex PCR, and TCRdb holds only the in-frame ones, with some missing. The data show hundreds of thousands of clones, approximately 11% seen once. This rearrangement joins TRBV7-2 to TRBJ1-2; 9 bases align to TRBD1. This clonotype was sampled from a woman aged 25-40 years in good health. The sequencing sample was made of naive CD4+ T cells from blood. Here the CDR3 DNA reads TGTGCCAGCAGCCACTCACAGGGGGCTGTGTACGGCTACACCTTC. Protein: CASSHSQGAVYGYTF.